Listed below are T cell receptor beta chains from one sample, sequenced in a study of T cells after yellow fever vaccination. TCRdb ran MiXCR on the 5' RACE reads and lists one entry per CDR3 protein. In the table there are 450,000 to 600,000 distinct CDR3 sequences, less than 15% of which are singletons. Sample: PBMCs, taken on the day of the yellow fever booster vaccination. The receptors here all came from a man aged 25-40 years who received the YFV17D yellow fever vaccine. Each CDR3 is given with its conserved first and last residue. A D gene is named only where the DNA matches it firmly. Size tells how often a clone was seen (once, few, many) or the class of an expanded clone, and some rows leave it out.

D	size	J	V	CDR3	DNA
TRBD2	few	TRBJ2-3	TRBV2	CASSGDVSGPVTDTQYF	TGTGCCAGCAGTGGGGACGTTAGCGGGCCTGTCACAGATACGCAGTATTTT
.	many	TRBJ2-7	TRBV29-1	CSVVAGIYEQYF	TGCAGCGTTGTAGCTGGGATCTACGAGCAGTACTTC
TRBD2	.	TRBJ2-1	TRBV7-2	CASSLAGTSGVSSYNEQFF	TGTGCCAGCAGCTTAGCAGGGACTAGCGGGGTCAGCTCCTACAATGAGCAGTTCTTC
TRBD2	few	TRBJ2-7	TRBV5-1	CASSSGGGASGRFHQSSYEQYF	TGCGCCAGCAGCTCTGGGGGGGGAGCGAGCGGGAGGTTCCACCAGAGCTCCTACGAGCAGTACTTC
.	.	TRBJ1-3	TRBV7-9	CASTGNGNTIYF	TGTGCCAGCACCGGTAACGGAAACACCATATATTTT
.	many	TRBJ1-1	TRBV15	CATSRVTDTEAFF	TGTGCCACCAGCAGAGTCACAGACACTGAAGCTTTCTTT
.	few	TRBJ1-1	TRBV6-2/TRBV6-3	CASSYTGMNTEAFF	TGTGCCAGCAGTTACACGGGAATGAACACTGAAGCTTTCTTT
TRBD1	many	TRBJ2-7	TRBV7-2	CASSSGTGNYEQYF	TGTGCCAGCAGCTCCGGGACAGGGAACTACGAGCAGTACTTC
TRBD2	few	TRBJ2-1	TRBV7-3	CASSLTFDSGSNEQFF	TGTGCCAGCAGCTTAACGTTCGATAGCGGGAGCAATGAGCAGTTCTTC
TRBD2	.	TRBJ2-1	TRBV6-2/TRBV6-3	CASSYRPSGYNEQFF	TGTGCCAGCAGTTATAGGCCTAGCGGATACAATGAGCAGTTCTTC
TRBD1	.	TRBJ2-1	TRBV5-1	CASSETGQGYNEQFF	TGCGCCAGCAGCGAGACGGGACAGGGTTACAATGAGCAGTTCTTC